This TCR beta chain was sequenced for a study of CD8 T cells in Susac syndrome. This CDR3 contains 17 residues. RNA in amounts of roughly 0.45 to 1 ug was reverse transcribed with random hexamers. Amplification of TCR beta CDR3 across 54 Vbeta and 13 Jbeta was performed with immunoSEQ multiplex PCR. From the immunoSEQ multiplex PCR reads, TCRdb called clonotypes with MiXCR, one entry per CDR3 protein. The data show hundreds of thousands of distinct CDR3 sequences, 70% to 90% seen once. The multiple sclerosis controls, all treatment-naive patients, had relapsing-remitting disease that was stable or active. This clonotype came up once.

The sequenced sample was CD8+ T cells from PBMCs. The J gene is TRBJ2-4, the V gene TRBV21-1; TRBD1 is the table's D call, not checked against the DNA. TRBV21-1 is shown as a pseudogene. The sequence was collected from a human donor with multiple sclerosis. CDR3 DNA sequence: TGTGCCAGCAGCAAAGAGGGACAGGGGGCGAAAGGGAACATTCAGTACTTC. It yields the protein CASSKEGQGAKGNIQYF.